The 17 T cell receptor beta chains in this list originate from one sample, sequenced in a study of regulatory T cells in long-lasting Graves disease. Regarding time point: newly diagnosed GD, antithyroid drugs for less than 3 months. Extracted RNA from PBMCs served as the source of the TCR library. HTBI primers from iRepertoire and Arm-PCR of CDR3 regions yielded the TCR beta libraries. One entry per CDR3 protein results from TCRdb running MiXCR on the multiplex PCR reads. Here the sample spans hundreds of thousands of distinct CDR3 sequences, less than 15% being singletons. The sample was also reused in another study, on T cells in Graves' hyperthyroidism and ophthalmopathy.

The sample here was peripheral blood mononuclear cells (PBMCs), taken at new diagnosis, from a patient treated with antithyroid drugs. The source is a man younger than 45 with Graves disease.

This clonotype was detected a few times. This sequence joins TRBV20-1 and TRBJ2-7; D may be TRBD1 (6 bases). The germline gives CDR1 DFQATT, CDR2 SNEGSKA (reference sequence). The CDR3 length is 12 residues. V lost 5 bases to trimming and J lost 4 bases, with 12 bases between them. This CDR3 is CSARLTGYEQYF. The CDR3 bases are TGCAGTGCTCGACTCACAGGGTACGAGCAGTACTTC.

The CDR3 loop reads CASSPLAGPQETQYF. CDR3 bases: TGTGCCAGCAGCCCACTAGCGGGCCCCCAAGAGACCCAGTACTTC. The chain uses TRBV9 and TRBJ2-5; 9 bases map to TRBD2. The CDR3 consists of 15 residues. Germline values: CDR1 SGDLS, CDR2 YYNGEE. With V trimmed by 4 bases and J by 1 base, 5 bases remained unmatched.

This clonotype has just a few counts. The chain has TRBV30 and TRBJ2-3; 15 nucleotides match TRBD2. CDR3 length equals 16 residues. Trimming removed 2 bases from V and 4 bases from J; junction bases left unmatched: 4. Germline V lookup: CDR1 GTSNPN, CDR2 SVGIG (reference sequence). CDR3 sequence (DNA): TGTGCCTGGAGTCCGGGACTAGCGGGAGGCTCAGATACGCAGTATTTT. Translating gives CAWSPGLAGGSDTQYF.

The chain has TRBV25-1 and TRBJ2-3; no definite D call. The CDR3 spans 14 residues. Germline-derived CDR1 and CDR2 are MGHDK and SYGVNS. V was shortened by 2 bases and J by 8 bases, with 14 bases between the two germline ends. CDR3 loop: CASSEELARGTQYF. The CDR3 bases are TGTGCCAGCAGTGAAGAACTTGCGAGAGGTACGCAGTATTTT.

This clonotype was detected many times. CDR3 DNA: TGCAGCGTGCCCGGGGGCGGCTCTAGCACAGATACGCAGTATTTT. Encoded protein: CSVPGGGSSTDTQYF. This chain joins TRBV29-1 and TRBJ2-3; D is tentatively TRBD1 or TRBD2 (6 bases each). Per the germline V gene, CDR1 is SQVTM and CDR2 is ANQGSEA. The CDR3 covers 15 residues. Trimming took 6 bases from V and 0 from J, leaving 16 bases between them.

This clonotype was recorded many times. CDR3 in amino acids: CASSLGAVYRSSSYNEQFF. CDR3 DNA: TGTGCCAGCAGCTTAGGTGCGGTGTATCGTTCGAGCTCCTACAATGAGCAGTTCTTC. V is TRBV7-2 and J is TRBJ2-1; D not resolved. Germline assignment: CDR1 SGHTA and CDR2 FQGNSA. Trimming removed 1 base at V and 0 bases at J, with 19 bases between. The length of the CDR3 is 19 residues.

In this sample, this clonotype turned up many times. An end of the junction does not agree with germline; a read error may underlie this. This rearrangement joins TRBV7-9 to TRBJ2-1; 12 bases are a match to TRBD2. Germline lookup yields CDR1 SEHNR and CDR2 FQNEAQ (reference sequence). CDR3 length: 15 amino acids. The CDR3 nucleotides read TGTGCCAGCAGCCTAGCGGGAGGGAGTCGCAATGAGCAGTTCTTC. Translation gives CASSLAGGSRNEQFF.

The table lists this clonotype with a few counts. V and J are TRBV2 and TRBJ2-5; D is unclear. Between the trimmed V and J ends, which lost 8 bases and 1 base, there was a span of 11 bases. The CDR3 extends over 13 amino acids. The germline CDR1 and CDR2 sequences are SNHLY and FYNNEI. The CDR3 sequence is CASSVGSQETQYF. CDR3 DNA sequence: TGTGCCAGCTCTGTGGGCAGCCAAGAGACCCAGTACTTC.

The rearrangement uses TRBV27 and TRBJ1-5; D perhaps matches TRBD1 (5 bases). Germline V gives CDR1 MNHEY, CDR2 SMNVEV (reference sequence). V lost 2 bases, J lost 8 bases, and 16 bases lay in between. The CDR3 runs to 15 residues. CDR3 region: CASSLTTGGGEPQHF. In nucleotides, the CDR3 is TGTGCCAGCAGTTTAACCACGGGCGGGGGTGAGCCCCAGCATTTT.

This clonotype was found many times. The chain uses TRBV5-1 and TRBJ2-1, with D perhaps TRBD2 (6 bases). V was cut by 4 bases and J by 10 bases, with 9 bases left in between. The CDR3 sequence is 11 residues long. CDR1 is SGHRS, CDR2 YFSETQ, per germline. DNA of the CDR3: TGCGCCAGCAGCCGGGACTGGGAGCAGTTCTTC. It is translated as CASSRDWEQFF.

CDR3: CASSYRGLGTEAFF. DNA for the CDR3: TGTGCCAGCAGCTACCGGGGGCTCGGGACTGAAGCTTTCTTT. The V call is TRBV25-1, the J call TRBJ1-1; D perhaps matches TRBD1 (6 bases). Germline CDR1 MGHDK, CDR2 SYGVNS. This CDR3 has 14 residues. Trimming shortened V by 6 bases and J by 5 bases, and 16 bases separated the two germline ends.

This clonotype was seen only a few times. Without the conserved terminal phenylalanine or tryptophan, this CDR3 likely stems from a read error. The chain employs TRBV10-1 and TRBJ2-7; D possibly corresponds to TRBD1 (5 bases). Trimming removed 1 base at V and 6 bases at J, with 13 bases between. Germline V lookup: CDR1 WNHNN, CDR2 SYGVQD (reference sequence). The CDR3 spans 14 residues. CDR3 sequence: CASSELGPLSEQYL. DNA of the CDR3: TGCGCCAGCAGTGAGTTGGGGCCCCTCAGCGAGCAGTACCTC.

This clonotype showed up many times. The rearrangement joins TRBV20-1 to TRBJ2-7, with 8 bases matching TRBD1. Trimming removed 5 bases from V and 5 bases from J; junction bases left unmatched: 14. This CDR3 is 15 amino acids long. Per germline, CDR1 DFQATT and CDR2 SNEGSKA (reference sequence). CDR3 protein: CSAPPDRGSHHEQYF. The CDR3 DNA reads as TGCAGTGCTCCCCCAGACAGGGGATCCCATCACGAGCAGTACTTC.

The sample holds many counts of this clonotype. The V gene is TRBV27, the J gene TRBJ2-3; TRBD2 might be the D (6 bases). The germline V gene encodes CDR1 MNHEY and CDR2 SMNVEV (reference sequence). There are 14 residues in the CDR3. V gave up 6 bases and J gave up 4 bases, with 14 bases separating them. The CDR3 is CASSPTGGSDTQYF. CDR3 DNA sequence: TGTGCCAGCAGCCCAACCGGGGGTTCAGATACGCAGTATTTT.

This clonotype was recorded a few times. A much larger clone lies a single base off, so this may be a read error. The chain links TRBV28 to TRBJ1-5; 7 bases map to TRBD1. The CDR3 has 15 residues. CDR1 is MDHEN and CDR2 is SYDVKM in the germline V gene. Trimming cost V 4 bases and J 1 base; bases outside gene matches: 4. CDR3 loop: CASSSTGWSNQPQHF. For the CDR3, the DNA is TGTGCCAGCAGTTCGACAGGGTGGAGCAATCAGCCCCAGCATTTT.

This clonotype was seen at least ten times. The chain employs TRBV29-1 and TRBJ2-1; tentatively, D is TRBD1 (5 bases). V dropped 2 bases and J dropped 5 bases, with 16 bases sitting between them. The CDR3 covers 15 residues. Germline lookup yields CDR1 SQVTM and CDR2 ANQGSEA. The CDR3 DNA sequence: TGCAGCGTTGAATCACTTAGGGCCAGGGACAATGAGCAGTTCTTC. Encoded protein: CSVESLRARDNEQFF.

This clonotype was recorded many times. The chain joins TRBV7-9 to TRBJ1-1; D remains unclear. This CDR3 region has 13 residues. V was cut by 6 bases and J by 5 bases, with 13 bases left in between. Germline assignment: CDR1 SEHNR and CDR2 FQNEAQ (reference sequence). Written as DNA, the CDR3 is TGTGCCAGCAGATCATCGGGCCTTACTGAAGCTTTCTTT. Residues: CASRSSGLTEAFF.